These 17 T cell receptor beta chains were all obtained from the same sample, sequenced in a study of identical twins. A single record per CDR3 protein comes from TCRdb applying MiXCR to the 5' RACE reads. Of hundreds of thousands of distinct CDR3 sequences in the sample, less than 9% are singletons; the top ten hold approximately 2.1%. The same data also went into a second study, on yellow fever vaccine responses in identical twins.

Source material: memory (CD45RO+) T cells sorted from blood. These receptors all come from a woman under 30 in good health.

The rearrangement links TRBV6-5 to TRBJ2-7, with 8 positions matching TRBD2. V shed 2 bases and J 7 bases; nucleotides not matched to a gene: 13. The germline V gene has CDR1 MNHEY and CDR2 SVGAGI. The CDR3 has 16 amino acids. The CDR3 nucleotides read TGTGCCAGCAGTTACCGACGGGGCGGGAGGAGGTTGGAGCAGTACTTC. Protein: CASSYRRGGRRLEQYF.

This clonotype was found a few times. The chain uses TRBV4-1 and TRBJ2-3; no definite D call. The germline gives CDR1 MGHRA, CDR2 YSYEKL. The CDR3 extends over 14 amino acids. Between the trimmed V and J ends, which lost 2 bases and 1 base, there was a span of 7 bases. CDR3 sequence reads: CASSQSPRTDTQYF. The DNA for the CDR3 is TGCGCCAGCAGCCAATCTCCTCGCACAGATACGCAGTATTTT.

This clonotype was picked up a small number of times. The chain carries TRBV4-1 and TRBJ2-3, with 10 nucleotides matching TRBD2. This CDR3 has 17 residues. V shed 0 bases and J 4 bases; nucleotides not matched to a gene: 7. Germline assignment: CDR1 MGHRA and CDR2 YSYEKL. DNA of the CDR3: TGCGCCAGCAGCCAAGATGGCAGCGGGGGGGCATCAGATACGCAGTATTTT. Its translation is CASSQDGSGGASDTQYF.

This clonotype occurred many times. This chain links TRBV12-3 or TRBV12-4 with TRBJ1-1, with 9 bases that match TRBD1. The CDR3 has 15 amino acids. The junction had 9 bases not matched to a gene; V was cut back by 6 bases and J by 4 bases. CDR3 bases: TGTGCCAGCAGGCCATTGGGGACAGGGTCCACTGAAGCTTTCTTT. The encoded protein is CASRPLGTGSTEAFF.

This clonotype was counted only a few times. The chain is built from TRBV14 and TRBJ2-7; possibly TRBD1 for D (6 bases). Germline CDR1 and CDR2: SGHDN and FVKESK. CDR3 length equals 16 residues. Trimming shortened V by 0 bases and J by 2 bases, and 14 bases separated the two germline ends. DNA of the CDR3: TGTGCCAGCAGCCAAGATCCGGGACAAGCAGCCTACGAGCAGTACTTC. It specifies CASSQDPGQAAYEQYF.

This clonotype was detected many times. The chain couples TRBV2 to TRBJ2-1, with D uncertain. CDR1 is SNHLY and CDR2 is FYNNEI in the germline V gene. V lost 5 bases to trimming and J lost 7 bases, with 6 bases between them. CDR3 length equals 11 residues. CDR3 region: CASSKVNEQFF. For the CDR3, the DNA is TGTGCCAGCAGTAAAGTAAATGAGCAGTTCTTC.

This chain uses TRBV24-1 with TRBJ2-5; TRBD1 or TRBD2 may be the D gene (7 bases each). Trimming pared 5 bases from V and 5 bases from J, leaving 14 bases between. The germline V gene encodes CDR1 KGHDR and CDR2 SFDVKD. The CDR3 extends over 14 amino acids. This CDR3 is CATSADQGGETQYF. Written as DNA, the CDR3 is TGTGCCACCAGTGCCGATCAGGGGGGGGAGACCCAGTACTTC.

This clonotype was observed at least ten times. The J gene is TRBJ2-4, the V gene TRBV20-1, with D possibly matching TRBD2 (6 bases). Trimming stripped 0 bases from V and 6 bases from J, with 15 bases between. The V gene's germline CDR1 is DFQATT and CDR2 SNEGSKA (reference sequence). CDR3 length equals 15 residues. CDR3: CSARDLGGRVNIQYF. CDR3 nucleotides: TGCAGTGCTAGAGATTTGGGGGGAAGGGTAAACATTCAGTACTTC.

This clonotype was observed at least ten times. This rearrangement joins TRBV2 to TRBJ1-1; D gene ambiguous. CDR3 size: 11 residues. CDR1 is SNHLY and CDR2 is FYNNEI in the germline V gene. V shed 7 bases and J shed 1 base, with 4 bases lying between them. CDR3 in DNA: TGTGCCAGCACCGAGAACACTGAAGCTTTCTTT. The encoded protein is CASTENTEAFF.

This clonotype was detected only once. This sequence joins TRBV3-1 and TRBJ2-6; 13 bases match TRBD2. The V segment lost 5 bases and the J segment 1 base; nucleotides outside the gene matches: 2. From germline, CDR1 is LGHDT and CDR2 YNNKEL (reference sequence). The CDR3 loop spans 17 amino acids. CDR3 in DNA: TGTGCCAGCAGCTCGACTAGCGGGAGGTCTGGGGCCAACGTCCTGACTTTC. This gives the protein CASSSTSGRSGANVLTF.

This clonotype has more than one count but fewer than ten. The genes are TRBV9 and TRBJ2-2; 7 bases fit TRBD2. This CDR3 contains 16 residues. V shed 0 bases and J 1 base; nucleotides not matched to a gene: 3. CDR1 is SGDLS and CDR2 is YYNGEE in the germline V gene. CDR3 loop: CASSVDPGGNTGELFF. DNA of the CDR3: TGTGCCAGCAGCGTAGATCCGGGGGGGAACACCGGGGAGCTGTTTTTT.

The gene calls are TRBV7-9 and TRBJ2-7; 7 positions match TRBD2. With 1 base clipped from V and 2 bases from J, the junction kept 2 bases outside the gene matches. The CDR3 is 14 residues long. The V gene's germline CDR1 is SEHNR and CDR2 FQNEAQ (reference sequence). CDR3: CASSLGGTTYEQYF. The CDR3 DNA sequence: TGTGCCAGCAGCTTAGGCGGGACTACCTACGAGCAGTACTTC.

This chain joins TRBV19 and TRBJ2-7, with TRBD2 matching 7 bases. The V and J ends lost 5 bases and 2 bases, in that order; junction bases with no gene match: 9. This CDR3 has 15 residues. Germline V CDR1 and CDR2: LNHDA, SQIVND (reference sequence). CDR3 amino acids: CASSASGTNPYEQYF. Here the CDR3 DNA reads TGTGCCAGTAGTGCTTCCGGGACTAACCCCTACGAGCAGTACTTC.

The rearrangement joins TRBV6-2 or TRBV6-3 to TRBJ1-1; perhaps TRBD1 as D (5 bases). Germline-derived CDR1 and CDR2 are MNHEY and SVGEGT. V was trimmed by 2 bases and J by 4 bases, leaving 11 bases between them. The CDR3 loop spans 14 amino acids. CDR3 sequence: CASSYADSFTEAFF. The CDR3 DNA reads TGTGCCAGCAGTTACGCCGACAGCTTCACTGAAGCTTTCTTT.

This chain uses TRBV21-1 with TRBJ2-7; the table's D call TRBD2 went unverified against the DNA. TRBV21-1 is designated a pseudogene. This CDR3 region has 15 residues. This CDR3 is CASSRGLAGADEQYF. The CDR3 nucleotides are TGTGCCAGCAGCAGGGGACTAGCGGGAGCCGACGAGCAGTACTTC.

This clonotype was seen at least ten times. The chain is built from TRBV29-1 and TRBJ2-1, with 13 nucleotides matching TRBD2. V gave up 6 bases and J gave up 6 bases; unmatched junction bases: 14. Germline V gives CDR1 SQVTM, CDR2 ANQGSEA. The CDR3 covers 17 residues. The CDR3 sequence: CSVPLAGGSWIINEQFF. CDR3 in DNA: TGCAGCGTCCCACTAGCGGGGGGGAGTTGGATTATCAATGAGCAGTTCTTC.

The chain joins TRBV7-8 to TRBJ1-5, with 9 bases identical to TRBD1. The CDR3 runs 15 residues. Germline V gene lookup returns CDR1 SGHVS and CDR2 FQNEAQ. The trim removed 8 bases at V and 9 bases at J, leaving 14 bases unmatched. This chain's CDR3 is CASGGGDRDPRPQHF. Here the CDR3 DNA reads TGTGCCAGCGGGGGGGGGGACAGGGACCCTCGGCCCCAGCATTTT.